These 9 T cell receptor beta chains were sequenced from one sample in a study of cytomegalovirus exposure and HLA in healthy donors. The data were produced by immunoSEQ multiplex PCR, yet TCRdb's version contains in-frame clones alone and is incomplete. The sample yields about 350,000 clones, roughly 90% seen once. The sample taken for sequencing was PBMCs. Receptors were obtained from a woman between 25 and 40 years old in good health and CMV-seropositive.

The J gene is TRBJ1-1, the V gene TRBV11-2; weak D call: TRBD1 (5 bases). This CDR3 is built from 13 residues. V shed 5 bases and J shed 6 bases, with 13 bases lying between them. The germline V gene has CDR1 SGHAT and CDR2 FQNNGV. CDR3 region: CASSRGEVAEAFF. The CDR3 DNA is TGTGCCAGCAGCAGAGGGGAGGTCGCTGAAGCTTTCTTT.

The chain recombines TRBV18 with TRBJ2-2, with TRBD1 as a possible D gene (5 bases). Trimming cost V 2 bases and J 1 base, with 11 bases left between them. This CDR3 comprises 16 residues. CDR1 is KGHSH and CDR2 is LQKENI in the germline V gene. The DNA of the CDR3 is TGTGCCAGCTCACCATCCGGTAGGGGGAACACCGGGGAGCTGTTTTTT. Translating it yields CASSPSGRGNTGELFF.

V gene TRBV19 combines with J gene TRBJ2-7, with 10 bases aligning to TRBD2. The trim removed 3 bases at V and 3 bases at J, leaving 5 bases unmatched. The CDR3 runs 15 residues. Germline V CDR1 and CDR2: LNHDA, SQIVND (reference sequence). This CDR3 reads CASSMGSGGIYEQYF. The CDR3 DNA reads TGTGCCAGTAGTATGGGTAGCGGGGGGATCTACGAGCAGTACTTC.

The V and J genes are TRBV6-5 and TRBJ2-3; a weak D match, TRBD1 (6 bases). Trimming shortened V by 5 bases and J by 9 bases, and 18 bases separated the two germline ends. Germline V gene lookup returns CDR1 MNHEY and CDR2 SVGAGI. The CDR3 consists of 14 residues. The CDR3 DNA reads as TGTGCCAGCAGTCCCAGGGGTGTTACCATAACGCAGTATTTT. Translating it yields CASSPRGVTITQYF.

This chain joins TRBV2 and TRBJ2-7, with 8 bases that match TRBD1. From germline, CDR1 is SNHLY and CDR2 FYNNEI. The CDR3 loop spans 13 amino acids. Unmatched junction bases numbered 2, after V lost 4 bases and J lost 3 bases. The CDR3 sequence: CASSVDRGYEQYF. Written as DNA, the CDR3 is TGTGCCAGCAGTGTCGACAGGGGCTACGAGCAGTACTTC.

The chain links TRBV7-6 to TRBJ2-7; TRBD2 might be the D (5 bases). The CDR3 has 16 amino acids. Germline-derived CDR1 and CDR2 are SGHVS and FNYEAQ. V was shortened by 0 bases and J by 5 bases, with 17 bases between the two germline ends. The CDR3 region is CASSLAIPSGFHEQYF. DNA for the CDR3: TGTGCCAGCAGCTTAGCGATCCCCTCGGGGTTCCACGAGCAGTACTTC.

The chain has TRBV28 and TRBJ1-5, with a weak D call TRBD1 (5 bases). Germline values: CDR1 MDHEN, CDR2 SYDVKM. This CDR3 region has 13 residues. Trimming took 7 bases from V and 4 from J, leaving 11 bases between them. The CDR3 protein is CASIRGWNQPQHF. The CDR3 nucleotides read TGTGCCAGCATAAGGGGCTGGAATCAGCCCCAGCATTTT.

This clone was detected a few times. The gene calls are TRBV30 and TRBJ1-1; tentative D call: TRBD1 (6 bases). Germline CDR1 GTSNPN, CDR2 SVGIG (reference sequence). V was clipped by 4 bases and J by 1 base, with 16 bases between them. CDR3 length: 15 amino acids. CDR3: CAWILRGQKNTEAFF. CDR3 DNA sequence: TGTGCCTGGATCCTCCGGGGACAAAAGAACACTGAAGCTTTCTTT. The full variable domain, with the rest looked up from reference TRBV30 and TRBJ1-1, is SQTIHQWPATLVQPVGSPLSLECTVEGTSNPNLYWYRQAAGRGLQLLFYSVGIGQISSEVPQNLSASRPQDRQFILSSKKLLLSDSGFYLCAWILRGQKNTEAFFGQGTRLTVV.

The rearrangement links TRBV12-2 to TRBJ1-6; the table gives TRBD1 as D, unverified against the DNA. TRBV12-2 is a listed pseudogene. The CDR3 totals 22 residues. The CDR3 DNA is TGTGCAAGTCGCTTAGCCGGAGGAATGGGACAGGGGTCTGGCTCCTATAATTCACCCCTCCACTTT. Translation gives CASRLAGGMGQGSGSYNSPLHF.